The rows below give T cell receptor beta chains drawn from one sample of a study of Ad26.COV2.S vaccination and SARS-CoV-2 variants. Clones were read by immunoSEQ multiplex PCR, and TCRdb kept only the in-frame ones, dropping some. The sample gives 300,000 to 400,000 clones, approximately 86% of which show up once; about 10% is in the top ten. The sample in question was peripheral blood, obtained in a trial of Ad26.COV2.S vaccine versus placebo. The source is a person between 18 and 65 years old who received the Ad26.COV2.S COVID-19 vaccine or a placebo. Each CDR3 is given with its conserved first and last residue. The order of the fields is D gene, J gene, clone size, V gene, CDR3 protein, CDR3 DNA. D genes are given only for firm matches. Size is omitted from some rows. Given values are once, few, many or a class for expanded clones.

d_gene: NA; j_gene: TRBJ2-3; abundance: NA; v_gene: TRBV28; CDR3aa: CASSWTGADTQYF; CDR3nt: TGTGCCAGCAGTTGGACGGGAGCAGATACGCAGTATTTT
d_gene: TRBD2; j_gene: TRBJ2-2; abundance: NA; v_gene: TRBV19; CDR3aa: CASSFGLEAGELFF; CDR3nt: TGTGCCAGTAGTTTTGGACTAGAGGCCGGGGAGCTGTTTTTT
d_gene: NA; j_gene: TRBJ2-7; abundance: NA; v_gene: TRBV9; CDR3aa: CASSVEGTSYEQYF; CDR3nt: TGTGCCAGCAGCGTAGAAGGGACCTCCTACGAGCAGTACTTC
d_gene: NA; j_gene: TRBJ1-1; abundance: NA; v_gene: TRBV24-1; CDR3aa: CATSPGPNTEAFF; CDR3nt: TGTGCCACCTCCCCGGGACCGAACACTGAAGCTTTCTTT
d_gene: TRBD1; j_gene: TRBJ1-3; abundance: NA; v_gene: TRBV9; CDR3aa: CASSVAYRGVNTIYF; CDR3nt: TGTGCCAGCAGCGTAGCATACAGGGGGGTAAACACCATATATTTT
d_gene: TRBD1; j_gene: TRBJ1-2; abundance: NA; v_gene: TRBV7-2; CDR3aa: CASSPGGTGVYGYTF; CDR3nt: TGTGCCAGCAGCCCAGGCGGGACAGGGGTCTATGGCTACACCTTC
d_gene: NA; j_gene: TRBJ1-5; abundance: few; v_gene: TRBV19; CDR3aa: CASSPRGLYNQPQHF; CDR3nt: TGTGCCAGTAGCCCCAGGGGTCTTTACAATCAGCCCCAGCATTTT
d_gene: NA; j_gene: TRBJ1-6; abundance: NA; v_gene: TRBV3-1/TRBV3-2; CDR3aa: CASSHSQGSSYNSPLHF; CDR3nt: TGTGCCAGCAGCCATTCGCAGGGGAGCTCCTATAATTCACCCCTCCACTTT
d_gene: NA; j_gene: TRBJ2-4; abundance: NA; v_gene: TRBV20-1; CDR3aa: CSASGVAKNIQYF; CDR3nt: TGCAGTGCTAGTGGGGTGGCCAAAAACATTCAGTACTTC
d_gene: NA; j_gene: TRBJ1-5; abundance: NA; v_gene: TRBV19; CDR3aa: CASSIAGGLAGQPQHF; CDR3nt: TGTGCCAGTAGTATCGCTGGTGGTTTGGCCGGACAGCCCCAGCATTTT
d_gene: NA; j_gene: TRBJ2-7; abundance: few; v_gene: TRBV6-5; CDR3aa: CASSEGFYEQYF; CDR3nt: TGTGCCAGCAGCGAGGGGTTCTACGAGCAGTACTTC
d_gene: NA; j_gene: TRBJ1-2; abundance: NA; v_gene: TRBV10-3; CDR3aa: CAISESSGYYGYTF; CDR3nt: TGTGCCATCAGTGAGTCCTCAGGGTACTATGGCTACACCTTC
d_gene: TRBD1; j_gene: TRBJ2-7; abundance: NA; v_gene: TRBV11-2; CDR3aa: CASTRDQGAREQYF; CDR3nt: TGTGCCAGCACCAGAGACCAGGGGGCTCGTGAGCAGTACTTC
d_gene: NA; j_gene: TRBJ2-4; abundance: NA; v_gene: TRBV9; CDR3aa: CAATLFREALAKNIQYF; CDR3nt: TGTGCCGCTACGCTATTCAGGGAGGCCCTAGCCAAAAACATTCAGTACTTC
d_gene: NA; j_gene: TRBJ1-3; abundance: NA; v_gene: TRBV19; CDR3aa: CASSGFSGNTIYF; CDR3nt: TGTGCCAGTAGTGGGTTCTCTGGAAACACCATATATTTT
d_gene: TRBD2; j_gene: TRBJ2-6; abundance: once; v_gene: TRBV10-1; CDR3aa: CASRRAGGVSGANVLTF; CDR3nt: TGCGCCAGCAGAAGAGCGGGAGGGGTCTCTGGGGCCAACGTCCTGACTTTC
d_gene: NA; j_gene: TRBJ2-1; abundance: NA; v_gene: TRBV5-1; CDR3aa: CASKGQGGSYNEQFF; CDR3nt: TGCGCCAGCAAAGGACAGGGAGGGTCCTACAATGAGCAGTTCTTC
d_gene: NA; j_gene: TRBJ1-5; abundance: NA; v_gene: TRBV6-1; CDR3aa: CATVRGEGTQPQHF; CDR3nt: TGTGCCACCGTCCGGGGGGAGGGAACGCAGCCCCAGCATTTT
d_gene: NA; j_gene: TRBJ2-7; abundance: NA; v_gene: TRBV28; CDR3aa: CASSHLTAAREQYF; CDR3nt: TGTGCCAGCAGCCACCTCACCGCAGCAAGGGAGCAGTACTTC
d_gene: NA; j_gene: TRBJ1-5; abundance: NA; v_gene: TRBV10-3; CDR3aa: CAISVESNQPQHF; CDR3nt: TGTGCCATCAGTGTTGAGAGCAATCAGCCCCAGCATTTT
d_gene: NA; j_gene: TRBJ1-2; abundance: NA; v_gene: TRBV7-2; CDR3aa: CASSLSQGRGYTF; CDR3nt: TGTGCCAGCAGCTTATCACAGGGACGTGGCTACACCTTC
d_gene: TRBD2; j_gene: TRBJ2-1; abundance: few; v_gene: TRBV20-1; CDR3aa: CSASEGLAVYNEQFF; CDR3nt: TGCAGTGCTAGTGAGGGACTAGCGGTATACAATGAGCAGTTCTTC
d_gene: NA; j_gene: TRBJ1-5; abundance: NA; v_gene: TRBV21-1; CDR3aa: CASSKNGTGPNQPQHF; CDR3nt: TGTGCCAGCAGCAAAAACGGGACAGGCCCGAATCAGCCCCAGCATTTT
d_gene: NA; j_gene: TRBJ2-1; abundance: NA; v_gene: TRBV7-2; CDR3aa: CASSFDRTSSYNEQFF; CDR3nt: TGTGCCAGCAGCTTCGACAGGACTTCCTCCTACAATGAGCAGTTCTTC
d_gene: NA; j_gene: TRBJ1-4; abundance: NA; v_gene: TRBV7-9; CDR3aa: CASSLPLSGANEKLFF; CDR3nt: TGTGCCAGCAGCTTACCACTGAGTGGGGCTAATGAAAAACTGTTTTTT
d_gene: NA; j_gene: TRBJ1-1; abundance: NA; v_gene: TRBV5-4; CDR3aa: CASSFSVTALTGNTEAFF; CDR3nt: TGTGCCAGCAGCTTTTCCGTCACGGCCTTAACAGGGAACACTGAAGCTTTCTTT
d_gene: TRBD2; j_gene: TRBJ2-7; abundance: NA; v_gene: TRBV4-3; CDR3aa: CASSQGTSGIAEQYF; CDR3nt: TGCGCCAGCAGCCAAGGGACTAGCGGGATTGCCGAGCAGTACTTC
d_gene: NA; j_gene: TRBJ2-7; abundance: NA; v_gene: TRBV5-1; CDR3aa: CASSLAGGFSGEQYF; CDR3nt: TGCGCCAGCAGCTTGGCCGGGGGATTCTCAGGGGAGCAGTACTTC
d_gene: TRBD1; j_gene: TRBJ1-1; abundance: NA; v_gene: TRBV6-5; CDR3aa: CASSLSPDRDAEAFF; CDR3nt: TGTGCCAGCAGTCTCTCGCCGGACAGGGACGCTGAAGCTTTCTTT
d_gene: NA; j_gene: TRBJ2-7; abundance: NA; v_gene: TRBV19; CDR3aa: CASSDGQGREQYF; CDR3nt: TGTGCCAGTAGTGACGGGCAGGGCCGCGAGCAGTACTTC
d_gene: TRBD1; j_gene: TRBJ1-5; abundance: NA; v_gene: TRBV28; CDR3aa: CASTGGGLVWNRNQPQHF; CDR3nt: TGTGCCAGCACAGGGGGCGGTCTAGTATGGAATCGCAATCAGCCCCAGCATTTT
d_gene: TRBD2; j_gene: TRBJ2-1; abundance: NA; v_gene: TRBV27; CDR3aa: CASTGGENEQFF; CDR3nt: TGTGCCAGCACCGGGGGGGAGAATGAGCAGTTCTTC
d_gene: NA; j_gene: TRBJ2-1; abundance: NA; v_gene: TRBV30; CDR3aa: CAWGVIAASYNEQFF; CDR3nt: TGTGCCTGGGGGGTTATAGCGGCCTCCTACAATGAGCAGTTCTTC
d_gene: TRBD1; j_gene: TRBJ2-7; abundance: NA; v_gene: TRBV4-3; CDR3aa: CASSQQRAGTGVYEQYF; CDR3nt: TGCGCCAGCAGCCAGCAAAGGGCCGGGACAGGGGTCTACGAGCAGTACTTC
d_gene: NA; j_gene: TRBJ2-3; abundance: NA; v_gene: TRBV5-4; CDR3aa: CASSLRSDGTDTQYF; CDR3nt: TGTGCCAGCAGCTTGAGGTCTGACGGCACAGATACGCAGTATTTT
d_gene: NA; j_gene: TRBJ1-6; abundance: NA; v_gene: TRBV27; CDR3aa: CASSFGQTGNSPLHF; CDR3nt: TGTGCCAGCAGTTTTGGACAGACAGGCAATTCACCCCTCCACTTT
d_gene: TRBD2; j_gene: TRBJ2-4; abundance: NA; v_gene: TRBV28; CDR3aa: CASSSLGAGEINIQYF; CDR3nt: TGTGCCAGCAGTTCGTTGGGAGCGGGGGAAATAAACATTCAGTACTTC
d_gene: TRBD2; j_gene: TRBJ2-3; abundance: NA; v_gene: TRBV6-2/TRBV6-3; CDR3aa: CASSLLLAGVKDTQYF; CDR3nt: TGTGCCAGCAGCCTCCTTCTAGCGGGAGTCAAAGATACGCAGTATTTT
d_gene: NA; j_gene: TRBJ2-2; abundance: NA; v_gene: TRBV5-1; CDR3aa: CASWPQPSNGELFF; CDR3nt: TGCGCCAGTTGGCCGCAACCCTCCAACGGGGAGCTGTTTTTT
d_gene: TRBD1; j_gene: TRBJ1-4; abundance: NA; v_gene: TRBV6-5; CDR3aa: CASSYSWTGGSEKLFF; CDR3nt: TGTGCCAGCAGTTACTCATGGACAGGGGGAAGTGAAAAACTGTTTTTT
d_gene: TRBD1; j_gene: TRBJ1-5; abundance: NA; v_gene: TRBV7-9; CDR3aa: CASSQGQGVQPQHF; CDR3nt: TGTGCCAGCAGCCAAGGACAGGGAGTTCAGCCCCAGCATTTT
d_gene: TRBD2; j_gene: TRBJ2-3; abundance: NA; v_gene: TRBV2; CDR3aa: CASSYSGRADTQYF; CDR3nt: TGTGCCAGCAGTTATAGCGGGAGGGCTGATACGCAGTATTTT
d_gene: TRBD1; j_gene: TRBJ2-1; abundance: NA; v_gene: TRBV18; CDR3aa: CASSPGRQGVYNEQFF; CDR3nt: TGTGCCAGCTCACCAGGACGGCAGGGGGTTTACAATGAGCAGTTCTTC
d_gene: NA; j_gene: TRBJ1-2; abundance: NA; v_gene: TRBV7-6; CDR3aa: CASSLGGAGRPTGYTF; CDR3nt: TGTGCCAGCAGCTTAGGGGGGGCAGGGAGGCCGACTGGCTACACCTTC
d_gene: TRBD1; j_gene: TRBJ1-1; abundance: NA; v_gene: TRBV7-9; CDR3aa: CASSLGTAYTEAFF; CDR3nt: TGTGCCAGCAGCCTCGGGACAGCCTACACTGAAGCTTTCTTT
d_gene: NA; j_gene: TRBJ2-5; abundance: NA; v_gene: TRBV30; CDR3aa: CACSAPGPATQYF; CDR3nt: TGTGCCTGTTCAGCACCGGGCCCAGCGACCCAGTACTTC
d_gene: TRBD1; j_gene: TRBJ2-6; abundance: NA; v_gene: TRBV29-1; CDR3aa: CSVGGQGAQGANVLTF; CDR3nt: TGCAGCGTCGGAGGACAGGGGGCGCAAGGGGCCAACGTCCTGACTTTC
d_gene: NA; j_gene: TRBJ1-3; abundance: NA; v_gene: TRBV6-5; CDR3aa: CASIEARAGNTIYF; CDR3nt: TGTGCCAGCATCGAGGCAAGAGCTGGAAACACCATATATTTT
d_gene: NA; j_gene: TRBJ1-5; abundance: NA; v_gene: TRBV10-3; CDR3aa: CAISELGLNQPQHF; CDR3nt: TGTGCCATCAGTGAGTTAGGGTTGAATCAGCCCCAGCATTTT
d_gene: NA; j_gene: TRBJ1-2; abundance: NA; v_gene: TRBV4-3; CDR3aa: CASSQDWSGAQGYTF; CDR3nt: TGCGCCAGCAGCCAAGATTGGTCTGGGGCGCAAGGCTACACCTTC
d_gene: TRBD2; j_gene: TRBJ2-3; abundance: NA; v_gene: TRBV3-1/TRBV3-2; CDR3aa: CASGRTGLIVPDTQYF; CDR3nt: TGTGCCAGCGGCCGCACGGGACTAATTGTTCCAGATACGCAGTATTTT
d_gene: NA; j_gene: TRBJ2-4; abundance: once; v_gene: TRBV2; CDR3aa: CASSDQVRQILAKNIQYF; CDR3nt: TGTGCCAGCAGTGATCAGGTTCGACAGATCCTAGCCAAAAACATTCAGTACTTC
d_gene: NA; j_gene: TRBJ2-3; abundance: NA; v_gene: TRBV7-2; CDR3aa: CASSLNALGDTQYF; CDR3nt: TGTGCCAGCAGCTTGAACGCTTTGGGAGATACGCAGTATTTT